These 27 T cell receptor beta chains were all obtained from the same sample, sequenced in a study of cytomegalovirus exposure and HLA in healthy donors (dated 2017 in TCRdb). Library preparation was by the immunoSEQ multiplex PCR assay. A mixture of 60 forward primers for TCR Vbeta segments and 13 reverse primers for TCR Jbeta segments was used in the multiplex PCR. The source is immuneACCESS, and TCRdb retained only in-frame sequences with V and J called. Part of the clones is not carried over; for the studies checked, unresolved V genes explain less than half of this, and the remainder is unexplained. A total of 240,000 or so clones appear in this sample, about 81% of them only once. Together, the top ten hold 5.4% of the sample. The specimen sequenced was PBMCs. The receptors here all came from a woman between 40 and 55 years old in good health and CMV-seropositive.

V and J are TRBV21-1 and TRBJ2-1; TRBD1 is taken as the D call from the table, unchecked against the DNA. TRBV21-1 is flagged as a pseudogene. CDR3 length: 14 amino acids. The CDR3 bases are TGTGCCAGCAGCAAGGGGCAGGGGTGGAATGAGCAGTTCTTC. Amino acid sequence: CASSKGQGWNEQFF.

This clone was detected only a few times. The V and J genes are TRBV6-5 and TRBJ2-2; the D gene is possibly TRBD1 (8 bases). The germline V gene encodes CDR1 MNHEY and CDR2 SVGAGI. This CDR3 comprises 15 residues. Trimming removed 3 bases from V and 5 bases from J, with 13 bases in between. In DNA, the CDR3 is TGTGCCAGCAGTTATGGACAGGGAGGGACCGGGGAGCTGTTTTTT. Translating it yields CASSYGQGGTGELFF.

This clone was seen only once. The chain combines TRBV5-4 with TRBJ2-1; 9 nucleotides align to TRBD1. The CDR3 covers 15 residues. V lost 4 bases and J lost 5; bases outside the gene matches: 7. Per germline, CDR1 SGHNT and CDR2 YYREEE (reference sequence). The CDR3 loop is CASSLRDREDNEQFF. The CDR3 DNA sequence: TGTGCCAGCAGCCTACGGGACAGGGAAGACAATGAGCAGTTCTTC.

The CDR3 sequence is CASSVSPNTEAFF. The CDR3 DNA reads TGTGCCAGCAGCGTGAGCCCGAACACTGAAGCTTTCTTT. The chain carries TRBV9 and TRBJ1-1; no clear D gene. Germline V gene data show CDR1 as SGDLS and CDR2 as YYNGEE. This CDR3 is built from 13 residues. Between the trimmed V and J ends, which lost 2 bases and 1 base, there was a span of 6 bases.

The J gene is TRBJ2-3, the V gene TRBV7-6; no definite D call. V lost 5 bases to trimming and J lost 2 bases, with 8 bases between them. This CDR3 is 13 amino acids long. The germline V gene encodes CDR1 SGHVS and CDR2 FNYEAQ. CDR3 sequence (DNA): TGTGCCAGCAGCATCGCGGTCACAGATACGCAGTATTTT. As protein: CASSIAVTDTQYF.

The table lists this clone with a count of one. This chain connects TRBV2 to TRBJ1-1; D call uncertain. The CDR3 is 15 amino acids. Germline V gives CDR1 SNHLY, CDR2 FYNNEI. Trimming removed 2 bases from V and 2 bases from J, with 12 bases in between. CDR3 in amino acids: CASSESQTINTEAFF. Here the CDR3 DNA reads TGTGCCAGCAGTGAATCCCAGACAATTAACACTGAAGCTTTCTTT.

V is TRBV9 and J is TRBJ1-2, with 9 nucleotides matching TRBD1. This CDR3 comprises 16 residues. Germline CDR1 reads SGDLS; CDR2 reads YYNGEE. The ends lost 1 base at V and 5 bases at J; junction bases unmatched: 9. The CDR3 nucleotides are TGTGCCAGCAGCGTATCTTCCCGGGACAGGGTGTATGGCTACACCTTC. This codes for CASSVSSRDRVYGYTF.

J is TRBJ1-2 and V is TRBV7-2; TRBD1 is a possible D gene (5 bases). The CDR3 covers 15 residues. CDR1 SGHTA and CDR2 FQGNSA come from the germline V gene. The germline V and J ends were trimmed by 1 base and 3 bases, with 12 bases remaining between them. Here the CDR3 DNA reads TGTGCCAGCAGCTTAGAAGGCGGGACCGACTATGGCTACACCTTC. This sequence encodes CASSLEGGTDYGYTF.

The chain joins TRBV2 to TRBJ2-5; a possible D gene is TRBD2 (6 bases). Looked up from germline, CDR1 is SNHLY and CDR2 is FYNNEI. The CDR3 is made up of 13 amino acids. Trimming shortened V by 6 bases and J by 9 bases, and 17 bases separated the two germline ends. This CDR3 is CASRTSGVAAQYF. In nucleotides, the CDR3 is TGTGCCAGCAGGACCTCGGGGGTAGCGGCCCAGTACTTC.

This clone has only one observation. The V call is TRBV5-1, the J call TRBJ1-1; D ambiguous. V was shortened by 6 bases and J by 1 base, with 13 bases between the two germline ends. Germline V gene data show CDR1 as SGHRS and CDR2 as YFSETQ. The CDR3 runs 14 residues. The DNA for the CDR3 is TGCGCCAGCAAATCTCAGAATGGGAACACTGAAGCTTTCTTT. Translation gives CASKSQNGNTEAFF.

The chain combines TRBV5-1 with TRBJ1-2, with 8 bases identical to TRBD1. V lost 0 bases to trimming and J lost 8 bases; unmatched junction nucleotides: 9. CDR1 and CDR2 (germline): SGHRS, YFSETQ. The CDR3 has 15 residues. Here the CDR3 reads CASSLEGQGARGYTF. The DNA for the CDR3 is TGCGCCAGCAGCTTGGAAGGTCAGGGGGCGAGAGGCTACACCTTC.

This chain joins TRBV7-2 and TRBJ2-7; D is unclear. CDR1 is SGHTA and CDR2 is FQGNSA in the germline V gene. V was pared by 1 base and J by 4 bases, with 5 bases between. CDR3 size: 12 residues. The CDR3 DNA is TGTGCCAGCAGCTTAGATGAGTACGAGCAGTACTTC. Its protein is CASSLDEYEQYF.

The gene calls are TRBV2 and TRBJ2-5, with no clear D. V lost 7 bases, J lost 0 bases, and 6 bases lay in between. Germline CDR1 is SNHLY and CDR2 is FYNNEI. The CDR3 contains 12 residues. CDR3 nucleotide sequence: TGTGCCAGCAACAGACACCAAGAGACCCAGTACTTC. It yields the protein CASNRHQETQYF.

The chain links TRBV5-6 to TRBJ2-2; possible D gene TRBD1, 5 bases. Germline V lookup: CDR1 SGHDT, CDR2 YYEEEE. The CDR3 runs to 16 residues. V was trimmed by 1 base and J by 7 bases, leaving 17 bases between them. This CDR3 is CASSLSAEQGVGELFF. The CDR3 coding sequence is TGTGCCAGCAGCTTGTCGGCGGAGCAGGGTGTCGGGGAGCTGTTTTTT.

The chain joins TRBV30 to TRBJ2-1; no reliable D call. The CDR3 consists of 13 residues. V dropped 3 bases and J dropped 0 bases, with 6 bases sitting between them. Germline CDR1 is GTSNPN and CDR2 is SVGIG (reference sequence). The CDR3 loop reads CAWSKSSYNEQFF. DNA of the CDR3: TGTGCCTGGAGCAAGAGCTCCTACAATGAGCAGTTCTTC.

The chain recombines TRBV19 with TRBJ2-7; D ambiguous. Germline assignment: CDR1 LNHDA and CDR2 SQIVND (reference sequence). The V and J ends lost 1 base and 0 bases respectively, with 7 bases between them. This CDR3 is 14 amino acids long. Here the CDR3 DNA reads TGTGCCAGTAGTATAGGGCAAACCTCCTACGAGCAGTACTTC. It codes for CASSIGQTSYEQYF.

The rearrangement joins TRBV7-6 to TRBJ1-3; 7 bases line up with TRBD1. V gave up 5 bases and J gave up 0 bases; unmatched junction bases: 7. Germline V gene sequence: CDR1 SGHVS, CDR2 FNYEAQ. The CDR3 sequence is 16 residues long. Here the CDR3 reads CASSTKTGYSGNTIYF. DNA of the CDR3: TGTGCCAGCAGCACAAAGACAGGGTACTCTGGAAACACCATATATTTT.

The chain recombines TRBV5-5 with TRBJ2-1, with 7 bases matching TRBD1. The V gene end was trimmed by 3 bases and the J gene end by 0 bases; junction bases not matched to a gene: 6. CDR1 SGHKS and CDR2 YYEKEE come from the germline V gene (reference sequence). The CDR3 consists of 16 residues. CDR3 amino acids: CASSSYSGGSYNEQFF. The CDR3 bases are TGTGCCAGCAGCTCCTACTCAGGGGGCTCCTACAATGAGCAGTTCTTC.

J is TRBJ1-1 and V is TRBV29-1; D remains ambiguous. The CDR3 covers 15 residues. Deletions cut 3 bases from V and 1 base from J, with 15 bases between. CDR1 and CDR2 from the germline V gene are SQVTM and ANQGSEA. The CDR3 loop reads CSVEGRLVRNTEAFF. The CDR3 DNA reads TGCAGCGTTGAGGGCAGGTTGGTTAGGAACACTGAAGCTTTCTTT.

This chain connects TRBV7-2 to TRBJ1-1; D is perhaps TRBD1 (6 bases). CDR3 length: 14 amino acids. Germline CDR1 and CDR2: SGHTA and FQGNSA. Trimming took 5 bases from V and 0 from J, leaving 10 bases between them. In DNA, the CDR3 is TGTGCCAGCAGCGTTACAGGGCTGAACACTGAAGCTTTCTTT. It yields the protein CASSVTGLNTEAFF.

This clone appeared once. This sequence joins TRBV30 and TRBJ1-1; D ambiguous. The germline V gene encodes CDR1 GTSNPN and CDR2 SVGIG (reference sequence). Trimming took off 0 bases at V and 3 bases at J, with 11 bases between the two ends. The CDR3 has 14 amino acids. DNA for the CDR3: TGTGCCTGGAGTGTCGGCCCGGGAGACACTGAAGCTTTCTTT. This encodes CAWSVGPGDTEAFF.

The V gene is TRBV2, the J gene TRBJ2-7; 10 bases fit TRBD2. With V trimmed by 6 bases and J by 5 bases, 7 bases remained unmatched. Germline V CDR1 and CDR2: SNHLY, FYNNEI. This CDR3 is built from 14 residues. Here the CDR3 reads CASSIAGGSHEQYF. The CDR3 DNA reads TGTGCCAGCAGCATAGCGGGAGGTTCTCACGAGCAGTACTTC.

V and J are TRBV15 and TRBJ1-1, with D perhaps matching TRBD1 (6 bases). CDR1 and CDR2 from the germline V gene are LNHNV and YYDKDF (reference sequence). The CDR3 loop spans 16 amino acids. Trimming took 0 bases from V and 5 from J, leaving 16 bases between them. CDR3 sequence (DNA): TGTGCCACCAGCAGAGATTACAGGGATTCTTGGACTGAAGCTTTCTTT. It codes for CATSRDYRDSWTEAFF.

The rearrangement links TRBV5-5 to TRBJ1-2, with 8 nucleotides matching TRBD1. The CDR3 has 15 residues. The ends lost 0 bases at V and 5 bases at J; junction bases unmatched: 6. Germline V gene sequence: CDR1 SGHKS, CDR2 YYEKEE (reference sequence). DNA of the CDR3: TGTGCCAGCAGCTTGGGACAGGGGAGGATTTATGGCTACACCTTC. Amino acids: CASSLGQGRIYGYTF.

The chain carries TRBV28 and TRBJ1-6; 8 bases fit TRBD1. V was pared by 5 bases and J by 8 bases, with 8 bases of the junction left unmatched. This CDR3 contains 15 residues. Germline V gene sequence: CDR1 MDHEN, CDR2 SYDVKM. This chain's CDR3 is CASSPGQVLYSPLHF. For the CDR3, the DNA is TGTGCCAGCAGTCCGGGACAGGTACTCTATTCACCCCTCCACTTT.

The chain links TRBV10-2 to TRBJ2-5, with D maybe TRBD2 (6 bases). The CDR3 covers 15 residues. Germline V gene data show CDR1 as WSHSY and CDR2 as SAAADI. V lost 6 bases, J lost 4 bases, and 18 bases lay in between. CDR3 sequence (DNA): TGCGCCAGCAGGGCTAGTAGACTAGTAGTAGAGACCCAGTACTTC. Protein sequence: CASRASRLVVETQYF.

This chain joins TRBV10-1 and TRBJ2-6; 7 bases line up with TRBD1. The CDR3 spans 16 residues. V lost 10 bases, J lost 0 bases, and 9 bases stayed unmatched. CDR1 WNHNN and CDR2 SYGVQD come from the germline V gene (reference sequence). CDR3: CAIYDRVLSGANVLTF. CDR3 nucleotides: TGCGCCATCTACGACAGGGTACTCTCTGGGGCCAACGTCCTGACTTTC.